Below are 5 T cell receptor beta chains sequenced from a single sample in a study of a mutant IDH1 vaccine in newly diagnosed glioma. The time point denotes: week 35, safety follow-up. Mutant IDH1 20-mer peptide, at 300 ug, made up each vaccine dose, with topical imiquimod. Their antigens are not known. Using immunoSEQ multiplex PCR, the repertoire was profiled, and TCRdb retains in-frame clones only, with some absent. The sample lists around 41,000 clones, around 89% occurring once. Sequencing was performed on PBMCs, taken from a glioma patient whose treatment included an IDH1 peptide vaccine. Every receptor here comes from a man in his forties or fifties with glioma.

This clone was seen once. The chain has TRBV19 and TRBJ1-1; 7 bases line up with TRBD1. This CDR3 comprises 12 residues. The ends lost 3 bases at V and 11 bases at J; junction bases unmatched: 6. Germline CDR1 LNHDA, CDR2 SQIVND (reference sequence). The CDR3 bases are TGTGCCAGTAGTATCTACAGGGGAGAGGCTTTCTTT. This sequence encodes CASSIYRGEAFF.

The chain couples TRBV28 to TRBJ1-3; D is unresolved. The CDR3 is made up of 14 amino acids. CDR1 and CDR2 (germline): MDHEN, SYDVKM. Deletions cut 11 bases from V and 8 bases from J, with 22 bases between. CDR3 coding DNA: TGTGCCGCCGAAGGATTGTCCGACTGGGACACCATATATTTT. Residues: CAAEGLSDWDTIYF.

The CDR3 coding sequence is TGCGCCAGCAGCTGGGGGGACAGGGGACTCTCTGGGGCCAACGTCCTGACTTTC. Its translation: CASSWGDRGLSGANVLTF. The rearrangement uses TRBV5-1 and TRBJ2-6; 10 bases match TRBD1. CDR1 and CDR2 from the germline V gene are SGHRS and YFSETQ. Germline trimming cut 3 bases from V and 0 bases from J; bases unmatched to any gene: 6. The CDR3 covers 18 residues. Full variable domain (outside the CDR3, taken from reference TRBV5-1 and TRBJ2-6): KAGVTQTPRYLIKTRGQQVTLSCSPISGHRSVSWYQQTPGQGLQFLFEYFSETQRNKGNFPGRFSGRQFSNSRSEMNVSTLELGDSALYLCASSWGDRGLSGANVLTFGAGSRLTVL.

This clone was observed a single time. J is TRBJ2-5 and V is TRBV2; D gene unclear. This CDR3 spans 13 amino acids. Deletions cut 2 bases from V and 5 bases from J, with 9 bases between. The germline gives CDR1 SNHLY, CDR2 FYNNEI. CDR3 coding DNA: TGTGCCAGCAGTGAATTGGTGACGGAGACCCAGTACTTC. Translating gives CASSELVTETQYF. The whole variable domain, remainder taken from reference TRBV2 and TRBJ2-5, is EPEVTQTPSHQVTQMGQEVILRCVPISNHLYFYWYRQILGQKVEFLVSFYNNEISEKSEIFDDQFSVERPDGSNFTLKIRSTKLEDSAMYFCASSELVTETQYFGPGTRLLVL.

V gene TRBV28 combines with J gene TRBJ1-2; no reliable D call. Germline CDR1 MDHEN, CDR2 SYDVKM. The CDR3 sequence is 14 residues long. Trimming shortened V by 3 bases and J by 3 bases, and 11 bases separated the two germline ends. This chain's CDR3 is CASSFWQADYGYTF. CDR3 in DNA: TGTGCCAGCAGTTTTTGGCAGGCAGACTATGGCTACACCTTC.